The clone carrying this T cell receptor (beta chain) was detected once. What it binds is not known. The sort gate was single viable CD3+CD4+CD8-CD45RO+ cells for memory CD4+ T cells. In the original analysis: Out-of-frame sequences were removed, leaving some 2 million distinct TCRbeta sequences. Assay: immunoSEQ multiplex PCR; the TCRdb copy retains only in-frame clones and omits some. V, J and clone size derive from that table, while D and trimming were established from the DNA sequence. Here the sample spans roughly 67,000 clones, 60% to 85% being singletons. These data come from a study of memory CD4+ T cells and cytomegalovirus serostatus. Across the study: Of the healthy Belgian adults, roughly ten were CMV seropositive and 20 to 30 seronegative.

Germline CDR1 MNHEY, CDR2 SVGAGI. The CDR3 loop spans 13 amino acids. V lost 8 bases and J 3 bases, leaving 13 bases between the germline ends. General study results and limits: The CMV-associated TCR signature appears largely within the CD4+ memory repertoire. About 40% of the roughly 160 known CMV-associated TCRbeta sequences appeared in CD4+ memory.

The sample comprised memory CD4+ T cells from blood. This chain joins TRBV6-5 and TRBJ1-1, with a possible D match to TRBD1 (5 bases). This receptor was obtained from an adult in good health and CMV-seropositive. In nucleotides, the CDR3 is TGTGCCAGCGGCAGGGCGGGTGACACTGAAGCTTTCTTT. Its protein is CASGRAGDTEAFF.